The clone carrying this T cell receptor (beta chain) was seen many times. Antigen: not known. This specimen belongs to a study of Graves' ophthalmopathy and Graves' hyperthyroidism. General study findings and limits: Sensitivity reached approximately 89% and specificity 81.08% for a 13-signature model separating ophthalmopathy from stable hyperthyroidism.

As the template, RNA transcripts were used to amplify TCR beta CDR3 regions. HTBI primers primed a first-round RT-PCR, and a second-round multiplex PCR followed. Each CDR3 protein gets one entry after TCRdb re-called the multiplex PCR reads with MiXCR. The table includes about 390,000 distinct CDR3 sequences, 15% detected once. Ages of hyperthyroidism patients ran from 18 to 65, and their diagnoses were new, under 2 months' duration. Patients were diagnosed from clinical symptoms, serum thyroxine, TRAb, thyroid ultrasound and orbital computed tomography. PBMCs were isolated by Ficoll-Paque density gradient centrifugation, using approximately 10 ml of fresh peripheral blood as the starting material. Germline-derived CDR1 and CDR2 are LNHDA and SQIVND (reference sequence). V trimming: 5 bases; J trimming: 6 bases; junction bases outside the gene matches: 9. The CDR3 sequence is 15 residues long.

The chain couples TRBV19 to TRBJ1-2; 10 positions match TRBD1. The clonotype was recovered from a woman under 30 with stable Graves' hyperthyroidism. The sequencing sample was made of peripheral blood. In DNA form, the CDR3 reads TGTGCCAGTAGTTCCTACGCCGGGACAGGGGATGGCTACACCTTC. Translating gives CASSSYAGTGDGYTF.